This T cell receptor beta chain was profiled in a study of T cell responses to AZD1222 COVID-19 vaccine. In the study overall: Analysis merged second doses at about 4 or about 12 weeks.

General study results and limits: At baseline, seropositivity was found in only a handful of AZD1222 recipients. Repertoire collection took place solely once the T cell response had peaked. Clonal diversity was possibly underestimated, and the donors were mostly white British, with more females.

CDR1 is MDHEN, CDR2 SYDVKM, per germline. J lost 6 bases, V lost 4 bases, and 9 bases had no gene match. This CDR3 region has 14 residues. Generated by immunoSEQ multiplex PCR, the TCRdb table keeps only in-frame clones and is missing some. Of more than 250,000 clones in the sample, more than 80% were seen once. Of note for this clone: Its antigen remains unknown.

The input for sequencing was peripheral blood, taken on day 0 of AZD1222 vaccination. This sequence was found in an adult in good health. This rearrangement joins TRBV28 to TRBJ2-7, with TRBD2 matching 7 bases. The CDR3 bases are TGTGCCAGCAGTTCACTGGGAGGGCTGGGCGAGCAGTACTTC. This sequence encodes CASSSLGGLGEQYF. The whole variable domain, filled in from reference TRBV28 and TRBJ2-7, reads DVKVTQSSRYLVKRTGEKVFLECVQDMDHENMFWYRQDPGLGLRLIYFSYDVKMKEKGDIPEGYSVSREKKERFSLILESASTNQTSMYLCASSSLGGLGEQYFGPGTRLTVT.